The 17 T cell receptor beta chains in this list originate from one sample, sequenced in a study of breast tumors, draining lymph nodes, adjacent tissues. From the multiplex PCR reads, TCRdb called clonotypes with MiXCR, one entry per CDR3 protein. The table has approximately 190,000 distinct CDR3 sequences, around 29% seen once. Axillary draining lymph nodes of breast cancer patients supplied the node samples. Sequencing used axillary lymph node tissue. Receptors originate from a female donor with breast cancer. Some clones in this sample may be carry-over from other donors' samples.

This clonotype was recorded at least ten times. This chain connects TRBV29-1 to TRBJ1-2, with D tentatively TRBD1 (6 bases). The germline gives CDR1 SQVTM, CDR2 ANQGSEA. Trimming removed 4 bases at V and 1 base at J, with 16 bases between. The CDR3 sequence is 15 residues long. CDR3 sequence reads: CSVGVQQGLNYGYTF. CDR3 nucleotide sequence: TGCAGCGTTGGGGTTCAACAGGGCCTTAACTATGGCTACACCTTC.

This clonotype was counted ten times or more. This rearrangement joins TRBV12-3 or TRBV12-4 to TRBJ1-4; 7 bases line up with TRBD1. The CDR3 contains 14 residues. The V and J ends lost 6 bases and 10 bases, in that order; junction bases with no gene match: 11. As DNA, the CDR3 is TGTGCCAGCAGCCCAGGGGGTCAAGTCGGAAAACTGTTTTTT. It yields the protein CASSPGGQVGKLFF.

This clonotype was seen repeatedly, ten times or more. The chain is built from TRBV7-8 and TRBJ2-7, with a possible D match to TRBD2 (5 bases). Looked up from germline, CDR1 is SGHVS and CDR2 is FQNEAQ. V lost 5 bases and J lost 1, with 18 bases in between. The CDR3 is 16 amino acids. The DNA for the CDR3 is TGTGCCAGCAGCCACCCTGGGAGCGTACTTTCCTACGAGCAGTACTTC. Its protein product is CASSHPGSVLSYEQYF.

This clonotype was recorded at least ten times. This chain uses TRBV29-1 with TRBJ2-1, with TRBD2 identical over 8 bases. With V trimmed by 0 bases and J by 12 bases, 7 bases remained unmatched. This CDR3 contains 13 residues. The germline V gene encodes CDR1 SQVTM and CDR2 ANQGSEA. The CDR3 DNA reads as TGCAGCGTTGAAGATAGGTTGGCGGGAGGGCAGTTCTTC. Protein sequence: CSVEDRLAGGQFF.

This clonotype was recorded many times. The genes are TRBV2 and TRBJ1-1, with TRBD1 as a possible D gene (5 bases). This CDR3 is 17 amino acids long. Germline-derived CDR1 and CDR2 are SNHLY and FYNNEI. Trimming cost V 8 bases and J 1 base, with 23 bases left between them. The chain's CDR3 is CASFPLVGRARNTEAFF. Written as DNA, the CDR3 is TGTGCCAGCTTTCCATTGGTGGGACGAGCCAGGAACACTGAAGCTTTCTTT.

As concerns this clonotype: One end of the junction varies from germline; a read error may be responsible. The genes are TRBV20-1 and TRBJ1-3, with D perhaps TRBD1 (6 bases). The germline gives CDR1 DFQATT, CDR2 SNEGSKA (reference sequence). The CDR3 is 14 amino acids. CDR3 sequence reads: CSASAGTTGTTVYF. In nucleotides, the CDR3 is TGCAGTGCTAGCGCCGGGACAACTGGAACCACCGTATATTTT.

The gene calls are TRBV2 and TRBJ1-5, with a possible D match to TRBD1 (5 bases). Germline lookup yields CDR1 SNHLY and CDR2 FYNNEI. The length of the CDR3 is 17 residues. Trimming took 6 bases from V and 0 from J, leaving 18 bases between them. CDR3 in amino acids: CASRWDGALDSNQPQHF. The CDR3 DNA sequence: TGTGCCAGCAGGTGGGACGGAGCACTTGATAGCAATCAGCCCCAGCATTTT.

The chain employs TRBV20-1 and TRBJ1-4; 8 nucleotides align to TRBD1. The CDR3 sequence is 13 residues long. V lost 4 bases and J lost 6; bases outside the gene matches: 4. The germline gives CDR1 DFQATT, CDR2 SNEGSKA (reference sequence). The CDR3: CSATGQGDEKLFF. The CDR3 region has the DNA TGCAGTGCTACCGGACAGGGCGATGAAAAACTGTTTTTT.

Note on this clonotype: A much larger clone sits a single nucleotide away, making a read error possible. The chain's CDR3 is CASSGEADTQNF. The CDR3 nucleotides are TGTGCCAGCAGCGGAGAAGCCGATACGCAGAATTTT. The V and J genes are TRBV9 and TRBJ2-3; D unclear. The CDR3 spans 12 residues. From germline, CDR1 is SGDLS and CDR2 YYNGEE.

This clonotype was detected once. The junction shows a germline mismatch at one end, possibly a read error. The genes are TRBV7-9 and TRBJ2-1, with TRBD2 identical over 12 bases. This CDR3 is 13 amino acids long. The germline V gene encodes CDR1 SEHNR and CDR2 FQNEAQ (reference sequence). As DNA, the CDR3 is TGTGCCAGCAGCTCAACTAGCGGGGGGATTGTGTCCTTC. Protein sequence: CASSSTSGGIVSF.

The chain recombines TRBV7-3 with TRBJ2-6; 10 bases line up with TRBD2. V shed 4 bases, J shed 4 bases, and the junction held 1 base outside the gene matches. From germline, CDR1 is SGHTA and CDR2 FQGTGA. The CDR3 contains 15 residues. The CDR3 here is CASSSGLAGANVLTF. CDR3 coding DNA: TGTGCCAGCAGCTCGGGACTAGCGGGGGCCAACGTCCTGACTTTC.

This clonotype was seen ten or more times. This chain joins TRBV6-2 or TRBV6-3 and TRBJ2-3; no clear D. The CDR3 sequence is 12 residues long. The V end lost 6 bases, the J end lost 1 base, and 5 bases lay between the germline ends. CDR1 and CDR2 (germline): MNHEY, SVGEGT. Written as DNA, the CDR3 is TGTGCCAGCAGCATAGGCACAGATACGCAGTATTTT. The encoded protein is CASSIGTDTQYF.

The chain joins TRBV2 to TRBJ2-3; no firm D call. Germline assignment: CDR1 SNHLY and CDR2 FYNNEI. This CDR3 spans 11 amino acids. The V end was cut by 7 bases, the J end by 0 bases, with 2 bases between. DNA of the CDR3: TGTGCCAGCATGAGCACAGATACGCAGTATTTT. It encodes CASMSTDTQYF. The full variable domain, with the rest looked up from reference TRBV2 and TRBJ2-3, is EPEVTQTPSHQVTQMGQEVILRCVPISNHLYFYWYRQILGQKVEFLVSFYNNEISEKSEIFDDQFSVERPDGSNFTLKIRSTKLEDSAMYFCASMSTDTQYFGPGTRLTVL.

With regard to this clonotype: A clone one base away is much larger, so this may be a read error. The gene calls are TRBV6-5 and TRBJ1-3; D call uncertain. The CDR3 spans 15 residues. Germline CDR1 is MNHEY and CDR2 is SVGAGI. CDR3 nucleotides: TGTGCCAGCAGTTACGGGTCCCGGGAGGGAAACACCATACATTTT. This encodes CASSYGSREGNTIHF.

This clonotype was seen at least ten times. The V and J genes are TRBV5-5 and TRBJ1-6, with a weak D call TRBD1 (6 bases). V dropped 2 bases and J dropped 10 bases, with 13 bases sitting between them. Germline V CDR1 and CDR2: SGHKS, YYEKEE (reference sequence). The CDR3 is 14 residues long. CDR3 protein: CASSFAGVRSPLHF. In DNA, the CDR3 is TGTGCCAGCAGCTTCGCAGGGGTCCGATCACCCCTCCACTTT.

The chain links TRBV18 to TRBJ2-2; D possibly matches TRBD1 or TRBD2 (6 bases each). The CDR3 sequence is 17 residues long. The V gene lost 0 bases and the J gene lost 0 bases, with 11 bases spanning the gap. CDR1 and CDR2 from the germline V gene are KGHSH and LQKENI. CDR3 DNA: TGTGCCAGCTCACCACCCTCCGGGGGCGCGAACACCGGGGAGCTGTTTTTT. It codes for CASSPPSGGANTGELFF. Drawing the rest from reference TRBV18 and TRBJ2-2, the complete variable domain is NAGVMQNPRHLVRRRGQEARLRCSPMKGHSHVYWYRQLPEEGLKFMVYLQKENIIDESGMPKERFSAEFPKEGPSILRIQQVVRGDSAAYFCASSPPSGGANTGELFFGEGSRLTVL.

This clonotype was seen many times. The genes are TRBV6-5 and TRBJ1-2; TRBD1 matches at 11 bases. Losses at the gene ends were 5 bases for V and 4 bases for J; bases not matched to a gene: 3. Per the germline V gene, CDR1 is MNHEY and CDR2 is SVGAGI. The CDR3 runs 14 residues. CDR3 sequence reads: CASSRTGGGYGYTF. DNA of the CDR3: TGTGCCAGCAGTAGGACAGGGGGCGGCTATGGCTACACCTTC.